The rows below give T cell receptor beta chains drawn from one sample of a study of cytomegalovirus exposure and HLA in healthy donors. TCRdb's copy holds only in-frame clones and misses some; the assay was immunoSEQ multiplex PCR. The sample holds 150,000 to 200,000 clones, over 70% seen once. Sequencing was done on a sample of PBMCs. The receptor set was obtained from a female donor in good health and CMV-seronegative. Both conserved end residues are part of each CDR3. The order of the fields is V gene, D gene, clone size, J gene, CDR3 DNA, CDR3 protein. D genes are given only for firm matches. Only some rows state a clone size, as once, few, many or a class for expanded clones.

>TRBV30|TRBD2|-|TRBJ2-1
TGTGCCTGGAGTGCATCCGGGCGGGAGCCCCGGCATGAGCAGTTCTTC
CAWSASGREPRHEQFF
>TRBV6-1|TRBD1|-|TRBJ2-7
TGTGCCAGCAGTGAAGTAGGAACAGGGGCCTACGAGCAGTACTTC
CASSEVGTGAYEQYF
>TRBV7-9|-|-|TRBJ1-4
TGTGCCAGCAGCTTCACGCCAATGGAGGAAAAACTGTTTTTT
CASSFTPMEEKLFF
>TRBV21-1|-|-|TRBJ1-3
TGTGCCAGCAGCAAATCTGAAGGGGTCGGAAACACCATATATTTT
CASSKSEGVGNTIYF
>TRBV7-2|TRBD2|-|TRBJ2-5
TGTGCCAGCAGCTTAGGGGCTAGCGGCGCCCAAGAGACCCAGTACTTC
CASSLGASGAQETQYF
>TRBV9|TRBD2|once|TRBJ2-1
TGTGCCAGCAGCGGGACTAGCGGGGGGGTCTACAATGAGCAGTTCTTC
CASSGTSGGVYNEQFF
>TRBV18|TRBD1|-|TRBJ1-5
TGTGCCAGCTCACCACAGGCATCAGGGGGTGGTGGGCCCCAGCATTTT
CASSPQASGGGGPQHF
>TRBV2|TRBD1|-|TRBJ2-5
TGTGCCAGCAGGGGGCTTGCAGGGGGTCAAGAGACCCAGTACTTC
CASRGLAGGQETQYF
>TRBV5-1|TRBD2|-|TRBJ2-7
TGCGCCAGCAGCTTGAATCAAGCGGGGGGAAAGGGCGAGCAGTACTTC
CASSLNQAGGKGEQYF
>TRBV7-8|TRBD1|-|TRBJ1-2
TGTGCCAGCAGCCCCGGACAGGGTATCTATGGCTACACCTTC
CASSPGQGIYGYTF
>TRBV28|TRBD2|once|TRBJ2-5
TGTGCCAGCAGTTCAGGACTAGCGGGGGGACAAGAGACCCAGTACTTC
CASSSGLAGGQETQYF
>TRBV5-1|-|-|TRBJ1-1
TGCGCCAGCAGCTTGGCTGGACAGCCAACTGAAGCTTTCTTT
CASSLAGQPTEAFF
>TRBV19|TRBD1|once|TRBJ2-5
TGTGCCAGTAGGGGACAGGGGAAACAAGAGACCCAGTACTTC
CASRGQGKQETQYF
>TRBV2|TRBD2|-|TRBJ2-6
TGTGCCACTCGGACTAGCGGGGGGGTGGGGGCCTCTGGGGCCAACGTCCTGACTTTC
CATRTSGGVGASGANVLTF
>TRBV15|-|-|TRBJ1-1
TGTGCCACCAGCAGAGATAGTGTGGGGGGGCAAGCTTTCTTT
CATSRDSVGGQAFF
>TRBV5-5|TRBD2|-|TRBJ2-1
TGTGCCAGCAGCCCTGCGCCGCGGGAGAGTGAGCAGTTCTTC
CASSPAPRESEQFF
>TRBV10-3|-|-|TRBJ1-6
TGTGCCATCAGTGAGTCGAATACAGAGAAATATAATTCACCCCTCCACTTT
CAISESNTEKYNSPLHF
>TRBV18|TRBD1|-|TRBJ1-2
TGTGCCAGCTCACCCCTGGACAGGCCGGGCTACACCTTC
CASSPLDRPGYTF
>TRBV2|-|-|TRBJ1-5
TGTGCCAGCAGTGAAGGGAGGGGCCATCAGCCCCAGCATTTT
CASSEGRGHQPQHF
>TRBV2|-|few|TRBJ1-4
TGTGCCAGCACCGGGGGGCCCCGCGAAAAACTGTTTTTT
CASTGGPREKLFF
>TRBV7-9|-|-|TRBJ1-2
TGTGCCAGCAGCTTAGCCGCCATGACGGAGTCTAGGGGCTACACCTTC
CASSLAAMTESRGYTF
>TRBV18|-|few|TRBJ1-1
TGTGCCAGCTCACCACCTCCAAACACTGAAGCTTTCTTT
CASSPPPNTEAFF
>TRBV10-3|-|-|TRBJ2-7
TGTGCCATCAGCCGACAGGTCGACTCCTACGAGCAGTACTTC
CAISRQVDSYEQYF
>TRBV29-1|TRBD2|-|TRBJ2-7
TGCAGCGTTGCGGCTAGCGGGAGTTACGAGCAGTACTTC
CSVAASGSYEQYF
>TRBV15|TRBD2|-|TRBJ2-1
TGTGCCACCAGCAGACAACTAGCGGTGAGCTCCTACAATGAGCAGTTCTTC
CATSRQLAVSSYNEQFF
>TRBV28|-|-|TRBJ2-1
TGTGCCAGCAGTTTAAGGGGGTTCGATCAGTTCTTC
CASSLRGFDQFF
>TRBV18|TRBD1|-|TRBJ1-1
TGTGCCAGCTCACCACAACAGGGGGCAGACACTGAAGCTTTCTTT
CASSPQQGADTEAFF
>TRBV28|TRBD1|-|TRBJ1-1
TGTGCCAGCAGTTTACCCTCTGGACAGGGATACACTGAAGCTTTCTTT
CASSLPSGQGYTEAFF
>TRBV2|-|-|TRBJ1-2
TGTGCCAGCACCGACAGAGGTGGCTACACCTTC
CASTDRGGYTF
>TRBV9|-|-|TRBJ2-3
TGTGCCAGCAGCGTATTAAGGACTAGCACAGATACGCAGTATTTT
CASSVLRTSTDTQYF